The 18 T cell receptor beta chains below come from one sample, sequenced in a study of blood T cell repertoires in COVID-19. Sequencing used immunoSEQ multiplex PCR; TCRdb keeps in-frame clones, though not all of them. Among around 200,000 clones listed, 80% to 90% were seen once. The material sequenced was peripheral blood. These receptors all stem from a man aged 60 to 75 with acute or convalescent COVID-19.

The rearrangement uses TRBV11-2 and TRBJ2-5; 9 nucleotides match TRBD1. Germline assignment: CDR1 SGHAT and CDR2 FQNNGV. V trimming: 1 base; J trimming: 5 bases; junction bases outside the gene matches: 5. CDR3 length: 15 amino acids. The CDR3: CASSLGPTGGETQYF. Written as DNA, the CDR3 is TGTGCCAGCAGCTTAGGCCCGACAGGGGGGGAGACCCAGTACTTC.

The rearrangement links TRBV19 to TRBJ1-1; TRBD1 agrees at 8 bases. Germline V gene lookup returns CDR1 LNHDA and CDR2 SQIVND (reference sequence). Trimming at V came to 11 bases and at J to 1 base, leaving 15 bases not matched to a gene. The CDR3 has 16 residues. In nucleotides, the CDR3 is TGTGCCGCCTCAGACAGGGGTCCCTTTGGGAACACTGAAGCTTTCTTT. Translation gives CAASDRGPFGNTEAFF.

This clone was seen only a few times. The chain carries TRBV4-2 and TRBJ2-7, with TRBD1 identical over 7 bases. The CDR3 runs 16 residues. Germline V gene data show CDR1 as LGHNA and CDR2 as YNFKEQ. The V gene end was trimmed by 1 base and the J gene end by 4 bases; junction bases not matched to a gene: 10. The CDR3 reads CASSQGVTGDTYEQYF. The CDR3 DNA reads TGTGCCAGCAGCCAAGGCGTCACAGGGGATACGTACGAGCAGTACTTC.

With regard to this clone: The same CDR3 arises from other DNA sequences in this sample as well. The chain links TRBV7-2 to TRBJ2-7; 12 nucleotides agree with TRBD2. The CDR3 has 15 residues. CDR1 and CDR2 (germline): SGHTA, FQGNSA. V gave up 5 bases and J gave up 0 bases; unmatched junction bases: 2. The DNA for the CDR3 is TGTGCCAGCAGCCTGACTAGCGGGAGCTCCTACGAGCAGTACTTC. It codes for CASSLTSGSSYEQYF.

This rearrangement joins TRBV5-5 to TRBJ1-1, with D possibly TRBD1 on 6 matching bases. This CDR3 has 16 amino acids. Germline CDR1 is SGHKS and CDR2 is YYEKEE (reference sequence). The V end was cut by 4 bases, the J end by 5 bases, with 21 bases between. The CDR3 loop reads CASSRSVVGGGTEAFF. In DNA form, the CDR3 reads TGTGCCAGCAGCCGATCGGTCGTGGGAGGGGGGACTGAAGCTTTCTTT.

This chain uses TRBV27 with TRBJ2-2; 9 positions match TRBD2. V shed 0 bases and J 4 bases; nucleotides not matched to a gene: 6. Germline values: CDR1 MNHEY, CDR2 SMNVEV (reference sequence). The CDR3 spans 17 residues. Here the CDR3 reads CASSLSAGGLSTGELFF. CDR3 sequence (DNA): TGTGCCAGCAGTTTATCAGCGGGAGGTCTGAGCACCGGGGAGCTGTTTTTT.

The genes are TRBV7-9 and TRBJ1-5; D is unclear. The CDR3 consists of 12 residues. Germline V gene data show CDR1 as SEHNR and CDR2 as FQNEAQ (reference sequence). The DNA for the CDR3 is TGTGCTACGGGGTACTCGGGTCAGCCCCAGCATTTT. Its translation: CATGYSGQPQHF. The whole variable domain, remainder taken from reference TRBV7-9 and TRBJ1-5, is DTGVSQNPRHKITKRGQNVTFRCDPISEHNRLYWYRQTLGQGPEFLTYFQNEAQLEKSRLLSDRFSAERPKGSFSTLEIQRTEQGDSAMYLCATGYSGQPQHFGDGTRLSIL.

The rearrangement joins TRBV29-1 to TRBJ2-7; TRBD2 aligns across 7 bases. Germline V CDR1 and CDR2: SQVTM, ANQGSEA. The CDR3 is 16 amino acids. V was pared by 8 bases and J by 0 bases, with 16 bases of the junction left unmatched. The CDR3 sequence: CSPLVRESENSYEQYF. In DNA form, the CDR3 reads TGCAGCCCCCTGGTGCGGGAGTCGGAGAACTCCTACGAGCAGTACTTC.

V and J are TRBV7-2 and TRBJ1-3; D call uncertain. Germline V gene data show CDR1 as SGHTA and CDR2 as FQGNSA. CDR3 length equals 16 residues. The ends were cut back, 1 base at V and 2 bases at J, with 12 bases in the middle. The CDR3 DNA reads as TGTGCCAGCAGCTTAGGTCGTACAGCAGCTGGAAACACCATATATTTT. Residues: CASSLGRTAAGNTIYF.

V and J are TRBV19 and TRBJ2-5, with D perhaps TRBD2 (5 bases). Per the germline V gene, CDR1 is LNHDA and CDR2 is SQIVND (reference sequence). The CDR3 is made up of 12 amino acids. Trimming shortened V by 7 bases and J by 9 bases, and 15 bases separated the two germline ends. The CDR3 DNA is TGTGCCAGTACGGGCCCGTCCGGGGCCCAGTACTTC. Protein product: CASTGPSGAQYF. The variable domain in full, completed from reference TRBV19 and TRBJ2-5, reads DGGITQSPKYLFRKEGQNVTLSCEQNLNHDAMYWYRQDPGQGLRLIYYSQIVNDFQKGDIAEGYSVSREKKESFPLTVTSAQKNPTAFYLCASTGPSGAQYFGPGTRLLVL.

J is TRBJ1-6 and V is TRBV30; 7 positions agree with TRBD1. Unmatched junction bases numbered 8, after V lost 2 bases and J lost 10 bases. This CDR3 has 14 amino acids. Germline V gene lookup returns CDR1 GTSNPN and CDR2 SVGIG (reference sequence). Written as DNA, the CDR3 is TGTGCCTGGAGTCTAACAGGGGTGGGCTCACCCCTCCACTTT. The encoded protein is CAWSLTGVGSPLHF.

This rearrangement joins TRBV11-2 to TRBJ2-7, with D perhaps matching TRBD1 (5 bases). V was cut by 0 bases and J by 5 bases, with 11 bases left in between. The length of the CDR3 is 14 residues. Germline values: CDR1 SGHAT, CDR2 FQNNGV. The CDR3 DNA reads TGTGCCAGCAGCTTAGATCCCGCAGGGAACGAGCAGTACTTC. Amino acid sequence: CASSLDPAGNEQYF.

This chain links TRBV4-3 with TRBJ2-7; 8 positions match TRBD1. The V and J ends lost 1 base and 3 bases, in that order; junction bases with no gene match: 5. Germline V lookup: CDR1 LGHNA, CDR2 YSLEER. The CDR3 sequence is 15 residues long. CDR3 protein: CASSQVTGGNYEQYF. The DNA of the CDR3 is TGCGCCAGCAGCCAAGTAACAGGGGGTAACTACGAGCAGTACTTC.

The CDR3 loop reads CASSPQGTGLNTEAFF. CDR3 DNA sequence: TGTGCCAGCAGCCCTCAAGGGACAGGGCTCAACACTGAAGCTTTCTTT. The chain recombines TRBV7-2 with TRBJ1-1, with 9 bases identical to TRBD1. V lost 5 bases to trimming and J lost 2 bases; unmatched junction nucleotides: 9. The CDR3 is made up of 16 amino acids. Germline assignment: CDR1 SGHTA and CDR2 FQGNSA.

This chain links TRBV12-3 or TRBV12-4 with TRBJ2-7, with D perhaps matching TRBD2 (6 bases). The CDR3 is 11 amino acids. The V and J ends lost 6 bases and 13 bases respectively, with 16 bases between them. CDR3: CASSGGLAIYF. CDR3 bases: TGTGCCAGCAGCGGTGGGCTAGCGATTTACTTC.

The chain employs TRBV7-9 and TRBJ1-1; 8 bases fit TRBD1. The germline CDR1 and CDR2 sequences are SEHNR and FQNEAQ (reference sequence). V lost 1 base, J lost 11 bases, and 3 bases stayed unmatched. This CDR3 has 12 residues. CDR3 region: CASSLGQGSAFF. The CDR3 DNA reads TGTGCCAGCAGCTTAGGACAGGGGAGTGCTTTCTTT.

This sequence joins TRBV18 and TRBJ1-1; D call uncertain. This CDR3 is 13 amino acids long. V lost 5 bases, J lost 1 base, and 8 bases lay in between. Germline V gives CDR1 KGHSH, CDR2 LQKENI. CDR3 DNA sequence: TGTGCCAGCTCAAACGGGGAGAACACTGAAGCTTTCTTT. Translating it yields CASSNGENTEAFF.

The V call is TRBV28, the J call TRBJ1-3, with D possibly being TRBD1 (6 bases). The V end was cut by 7 bases, the J end by 2 bases, with 12 bases between. The germline V gene has CDR1 MDHEN and CDR2 SYDVKM. The CDR3 runs 14 residues. CDR3 nucleotides: TGTGCCAGCACTGTACAGGGAGCTGGAAACACCATATATTTT. This sequence encodes CASTVQGAGNTIYF.